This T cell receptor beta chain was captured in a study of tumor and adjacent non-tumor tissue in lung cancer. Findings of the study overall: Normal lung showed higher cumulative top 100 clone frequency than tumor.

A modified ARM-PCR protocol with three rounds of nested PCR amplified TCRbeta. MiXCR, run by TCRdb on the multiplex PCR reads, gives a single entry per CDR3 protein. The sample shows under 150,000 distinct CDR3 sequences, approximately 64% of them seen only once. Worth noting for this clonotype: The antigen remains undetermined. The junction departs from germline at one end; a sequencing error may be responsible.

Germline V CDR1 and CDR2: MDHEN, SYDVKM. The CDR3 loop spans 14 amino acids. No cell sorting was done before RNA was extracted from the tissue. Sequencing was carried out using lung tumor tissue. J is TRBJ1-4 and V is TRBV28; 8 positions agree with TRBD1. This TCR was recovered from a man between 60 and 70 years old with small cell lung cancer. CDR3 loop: CAISWTGTNEKLLF. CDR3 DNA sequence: TGTGCCATCAGTTGGACAGGGACGAATGAAAAACTGCTTTTT.